This TCR beta chain was found in a study of OX40 agonist ivuxolimab in advanced cancers. The germline V gene encodes CDR1 SEHNR and CDR2 FQNEAQ (reference sequence). V lost 9 bases and J 7 bases, leaving 9 bases between the germline ends. The CDR3 spans 10 residues. Libraries were prepared by immunoSEQ multiplex PCR; TCRdb keeps only in-frame clonotypes and omits some of them. The sample holds tens of thousands of clones, roughly 80% seen once. This sequence joins TRBV7-9 and TRBJ2-5; a possible D gene is TRBD2 (5 bases). The TCR was taken from an adult with an advanced solid tumor such as melanoma, head and neck, liver or kidney cancer. Sample: CD4+ or CD8+ T cells sorted from blood, taken in a trial of the OX40 agonist ivuxolimab. The CDR3 sequence: CASSEGTQYF. For the CDR3, the DNA is TGTGCCAGTAGTGAGGGGACCCAGTACTTC.